The 12 T cell receptor beta chains listed next were all sequenced from one sample in a study of siplizumab effects on memory and regulatory T cells. The method was immunoSEQ multiplex PCR; TCRdb's version includes in-frame clones alone and lacks a portion of them. The data contain around 100,000 clones, 91% of them singletons. The specimen sequenced was CD4+ T cells sorted from blood. The receptors derive from a human donor in good health. Some clones in this sample may be carry-over from other donors' samples.

As regards this clone: Since the CDR3 does not end with the conserved phenylalanine or tryptophan, this likely comes from a read error. The DNA is left out, because the CDR3 cannot be placed on it with certainty; the CDR3 is given as TCRdb lists it. The chain is built from TRBV6-6 and TRBJ2-7; no check of the table's D call, TRBD1, against the DNA was made. The CDR3 extends over 12 residues, inclusive of both ends. Looked up from germline, CDR1 is MNHNY and CDR2 is SVGAGI (reference sequence). The CDR3 is CASSYKPGQGNL.

The CDR3 coding sequence is TGTGCCAGCAGCTTTACAGGGGAGGCTAACTATGGCTACACCTTC. It yields the protein CASSFTGEANYGYTF. J is TRBJ1-2 and V is TRBV7-9; 7 bases are a match to TRBD1. This CDR3 is built from 15 residues. The V gene end was trimmed by 3 bases and the J gene end by 0 bases; junction bases not matched to a gene: 4. Germline CDR1 and CDR2: SEHNR and FQNEAQ (reference sequence).

The chain links TRBV11-1 to TRBJ2-2; D not resolved. Deletions cut 8 bases from V and 2 bases from J, with 12 bases between. The CDR3 contains 14 residues. From germline, CDR1 is SGHAT and CDR2 FQDESV (reference sequence). The CDR3 DNA reads as TGTGCCAGCGGTCGACACATAAACACCGGGGAGCTGTTTTTT. Its protein product is CASGRHINTGELFF.

CDR3 coding DNA: TGTGCCAGTAATACCGGGACTAGCGGGAAGTATGAGCAGTTCTTC. It specifies CASNTGTSGKYEQFF. This sequence joins TRBV19 and TRBJ2-1; 13 nucleotides match TRBD2. V lost 7 bases to trimming and J lost 8 bases; unmatched junction nucleotides: 8. The CDR3 extends over 15 amino acids. Germline V lookup: CDR1 LNHDA, CDR2 SQIVND (reference sequence). The variable domain in full, completed from reference TRBV19 and TRBJ2-1, reads DGGITQSPKYLFRKEGQNVTLSCEQNLNHDAMYWYRQDPGQGLRLIYYSQIVNDFQKGDIAEGYSVSREKKESFPLTVTSAQKNPTAFYLCASNTGTSGKYEQFFGPGTRLTVL.

The genes are TRBV30 and TRBJ1-2; perhaps TRBD1 as D (6 bases). The germline CDR1 and CDR2 sequences are GTSNPN and SVGIG (reference sequence). CDR3 length equals 12 residues. V gave up 0 bases and J gave up 5 bases, with 7 bases separating them. CDR3 sequence (DNA): TGTGCCTGGAGTGTCCAGGGGTATGGCTACACCTTC. It codes for CAWSVQGYGYTF.

This clone has only a few counts. The rearrangement links TRBV30 to TRBJ1-1; D ambiguous. With 0 bases removed from V and 3 bases from J, the gap between germline ends came to 5 bases. CDR3 size: 12 residues. CDR1 is GTSNPN and CDR2 is SVGIG in the germline V gene (reference sequence). CDR3 region: CAWSVGDTEAFF. The CDR3 DNA reads as TGTGCCTGGAGTGTCGGAGACACTGAAGCTTTCTTT.

The V call is TRBV19, the J call TRBJ1-1, with 7 bases matching TRBD1. With 8 bases clipped from V and 3 bases from J, the junction kept 12 bases outside the gene matches. In germline, CDR1 is LNHDA, CDR2 SQIVND (reference sequence). The length of the CDR3 is 15 residues. The CDR3, as DNA: TGTGCCAGTGGAATAACAGGGGTAGGTGACACTGAAGCTTTCTTT. This gives the protein CASGITGVGDTEAFF.

This clone came up a few times. This chain connects TRBV4-1 to TRBJ1-1; TRBD1 agrees at 8 bases. Germline V gives CDR1 MGHRA, CDR2 YSYEKL. The V segment lost 6 bases and the J segment 2 bases; nucleotides outside the gene matches: 5. The length of the CDR3 is 14 residues. CDR3: CASRRTGSNTEAFF. CDR3 bases: TGCGCCAGCAGACGGACAGGGTCCAACACTGAAGCTTTCTTT.

This clone was observed a handful of times. The junction departs from germline at one end; a sequencing error may be responsible. The chain employs TRBV7-7 and TRBJ2-2, with D uncertain. Germline assignment: CDR1 SSHAT and CDR2 FNYEAQ (reference sequence). The CDR3 runs to 14 residues. The CDR3 reads CASSLGQNTGELFF. As DNA, the CDR3 is TGTGCTAGCAGCTTAGGGCAGAACACCGGGGAGCTGTTTTTT.

This chain uses TRBV19 with TRBJ1-5; D gene ambiguous. CDR1 is LNHDA, CDR2 SQIVND, per germline (reference sequence). The CDR3 is made up of 13 amino acids. Trimming removed 6 bases from V and 7 bases from J, with 13 bases in between. The CDR3 DNA is TGTGCCAGTAGCCCCGCGAATTACCAGCCCCAGCATTTT. It specifies CASSPANYQPQHF. The full variable domain, with the rest looked up from reference TRBV19 and TRBJ1-5, is DGGITQSPKYLFRKEGQNVTLSCEQNLNHDAMYWYRQDPGQGLRLIYYSQIVNDFQKGDIAEGYSVSREKKESFPLTVTSAQKNPTAFYLCASSPANYQPQHFGDGTRLSIL.

In its sample, this clone was seen once. The chain has TRBV19 and TRBJ2-6; no reliable D call. From germline, CDR1 is LNHDA and CDR2 SQIVND (reference sequence). This CDR3 spans 15 amino acids. V was shortened by 3 bases and J by 1 base, with 7 bases between the two germline ends. CDR3 coding DNA: TGTGCCAGTAGTATTCTACAATCTGGGGCCAACGTCCTGACTTTC. It yields the protein CASSILQSGANVLTF.

The chain employs TRBV5-4 and TRBJ2-3, with 16 bases identical to TRBD2. Unmatched junction bases numbered 6, after V lost 4 bases and J lost 4 bases. Germline CDR1 is SGHNT and CDR2 is YYREEE (reference sequence). The CDR3 loop spans 17 amino acids. This CDR3 is CASSPGTSGRAPDTQYF. Here the CDR3 DNA reads TGTGCCAGCAGCCCCGGGACTAGCGGGAGGGCCCCAGATACGCAGTATTTT.